These T cell receptor beta chains were read from a single sample in a study of blood T cell repertoires in COVID-19. The data were produced by immunoSEQ multiplex PCR, yet TCRdb's version contains in-frame clones alone and is incomplete. This table holds 230,000 or so clones, about four fifths found once. Input material: PBMCs or T cells enriched from blood (not recorded which). These receptors were obtained from a man aged 45-65 years who had recovered from COVID-19. CDR3s include the opening cysteine and the closing phenylalanine or tryptophan. A D gene is named only where the DNA matches it firmly. A clone size is listed for some rows: how often the clone was seen (once, few, many), or a class if it is expanded.

V	J	length	D	size	CDR3	DNA
TRBV3-1/TRBV3-2	TRBJ2-3	15	TRBD2	.	CASGLAGGPGDTQYF	TGTGCCAGCGGCCTAGCGGGAGGGCCGGGGGATACGCAGTATTTT
TRBV7-9	TRBJ2-5	15	TRBD2	.	CASSVRRGVQETQYF	TGTGCCAGCAGCGTCCGACGGGGGGTGCAAGAGACCCAGTACTTC
TRBV12-3/TRBV12-4	TRBJ2-3	12	.	.	CASSLFSYTQYF	TGTGCCAGCAGTTTATTCAGTTATACGCAGTATTTT
TRBV3-1/TRBV3-2	TRBJ1-4	16	TRBD1	.	CASGTGVSATNEKLFF	TGTGCCAGCGGGACAGGAGTTTCGGCAACTAATGAAAAACTGTTTTTT
TRBV6-5	TRBJ1-3	10	.	.	CASELNTIYF	TGTGCCAGTGAGCTAAACACCATATATTTT
TRBV12-5	TRBJ1-1	13	TRBD1	.	CASGLTGVTEAFF	TGTGCTAGTGGTTTGACAGGGGTCACTGAAGCTTTCTTT
TRBV5-1	TRBJ2-5	15	TRBD2	.	CASSLVAGGQETQYF	TGCGCCAGCAGCTTGGTAGCGGGGGGCCAAGAGACCCAGTACTTC
TRBV19	TRBJ2-7	14	TRBD1	.	CASSSRTGGYEQYF	TGTGCCAGTAGTTCACGGACAGGGGGCTACGAGCAGTACTTC
TRBV5-1	TRBJ1-5	15	TRBD1	few	CASSLSGGAGQPQHF	TGCGCCAGCAGCCTCTCAGGGGGCGCGGGACAGCCCCAGCATTTT
TRBV11-2	TRBJ2-1	16	TRBD1	.	CASSRGADRGRNEQFF	TGTGCCAGCAGCCGCGGGGCCGACAGGGGTCGCAATGAGCAGTTCTTC
TRBV21-1	TRBJ1-2	14	.	.	CASSKDRITSGYTF	TGTGCCAGCAGCAAAGACAGAATAACGAGTGGCTACACCTTC
TRBV6-5	TRBJ1-5	14	TRBD1	.	CASSKTGQGSPQHF	TGTGCCAGCAGCAAGACGGGACAGGGGAGTCCCCAGCATTTT
TRBV6-5	TRBJ2-5	12	TRBD1	.	CASGTVRGTQYF	TGTGCCAGCGGGACAGTTAGAGGGACCCAGTACTTC
TRBV25-1	TRBJ2-5	15	TRBD2	once	CASSPRLAGQETQYF	TGTGCCAGCAGTCCCCGACTAGCGGGGCAAGAGACCCAGTACTTC
TRBV9	TRBJ1-2	15	TRBD1	.	CASSPRTGGRDGYTF	TGTGCCAGCAGCCCAAGGACAGGGGGCAGGGATGGCTACACCTTC
TRBV3-1/TRBV3-2	TRBJ2-5	13	TRBD2	.	CASSQFPGGTQYF	TGTGCCAGCAGCCAGTTCCCGGGGGGGACCCAGTACTTC
TRBV7-2	TRBJ2-7	14	TRBD1	.	CASSRTGGNYEQYF	TGTGCCAGCAGCCGGACAGGGGGAAACTACGAGCAGTACTTC
TRBV6-2/TRBV6-3	TRBJ2-2	12	.	.	CASSYSMGELFF	TGTGCCAGCAGTTACTCTATGGGGGAGCTGTTTTTT
TRBV9	TRBJ1-4	15	.	.	CASSVRGVTNEKLFF	TGTGCCAGCAGCGTACGGGGGGTAACTAATGAAAAACTGTTTTTT
TRBV4-2	TRBJ1-5	16	TRBD1	.	CASSQERDRQNQPQHF	TGTGCCAGCAGCCAAGAAAGGGACAGACAAAATCAGCCCCAGCATTTT
TRBV3-1/TRBV3-2	TRBJ2-3	15	TRBD2	.	CASSHLAGGRDTQYF	TGTGCCAGCAGCCATTTAGCGGGAGGCAGGGATACGCAGTATTTT
TRBV5-1	TRBJ2-3	16	TRBD1	.	CASSLVRQGAADTQYF	TGCGCCAGCAGCTTGGTTAGACAGGGGGCTGCAGATACGCAGTATTTT
TRBV19	TRBJ1-5	16	.	.	CASSGYRDNSNQPQHF	TGTGCCAGTAGTGGCTACAGGGATAATAGCAATCAGCCCCAGCATTTT
TRBV7-3	TRBJ2-2	16	TRBD1	.	CASSPPGQGLRGELFF	TGTGCCAGCAGCCCCCCGGGACAGGGATTGAGGGGGGAGCTGTTTTTT
TRBV6-1	TRBJ1-6	16	TRBD1	.	CASSDRLQGANSPLHF	TGTGCCAGCAGTGACCGCCTACAGGGGGCGAATTCACCCCTCCACTTT
TRBV5-1	TRBJ1-4	19	.	.	CASSFGTPGRGTTNEKLFF	TGCGCCAGCAGCTTCGGGACTCCGGGAAGAGGAACTACTAATGAAAAACTGTTTTTT
TRBV19	TRBJ2-7	15	TRBD1	.	CASSPRDRVLNEQYF	TGTGCCAGTAGTCCCCGGGACAGGGTTTTGAACGAGCAGTACTTC
TRBV18	TRBJ2-7	16	TRBD2	.	CASSPLGLAGVYEQYF	TGTGCCAGCTCACCCTTAGGACTAGCGGGAGTTTACGAGCAGTACTTC
TRBV27	TRBJ2-7	15	.	.	CASSLRIVGNYEQYF	TGTGCCAGCAGTTTAAGAATAGTGGGCAACTACGAGCAGTACTTC
TRBV6-5	TRBJ2-3	14	.	.	CASSYSGLTSTQYF	TGTGCCAGCAGTTACTCTGGGCTAACCAGTACGCAGTATTTT
TRBV12-3/TRBV12-4	TRBJ2-5	13	TRBD2	.	CASSPSGGETQYF	TGTGCCAGCAGCCCTAGCGGGGGGGAGACCCAGTACTTC
TRBV18	TRBJ1-6	15	.	.	CASSPARGWDSPLHF	TGTGCCAGCTCACCAGCCAGGGGTTGGGATTCACCCCTCCACTTT
TRBV18	TRBJ1-6	12	.	.	CASSPPSSPLHF	TGTGCCAGCTCACCTCCATCCTCACCCCTCCACTTT
TRBV5-1	TRBJ1-6	13	TRBD1	.	CASRDRGNSPLHF	TGCGCCAGCAGGGACAGGGGAAATTCACCCCTCCACTTT
TRBV4-2	TRBJ1-3	15	.	.	CASSQASGAGNTIYF	TGTGCCAGCAGCCAAGCGTCCGGGGCTGGAAACACCATATATTTT
TRBV7-3	TRBJ2-1	15	TRBD2	.	CASSHTSGAYNEQFF	TGTGCCAGCAGCCACACTAGCGGGGCCTACAATGAGCAGTTCTTC
TRBV5-6	TRBJ2-5	15	.	.	CASSLMWTVQETQYF	TGTGCCAGCAGCTTGATGTGGACAGTTCAAGAGACCCAGTACTTC
TRBV19	TRBJ1-6	16	TRBD1	.	CASSIVVGTGRSPLHF	TGTGCCAGTAGTATTGTTGTTGGGACAGGGAGGTCACCCCTCCACTTT
TRBV27	TRBJ1-2	13	TRBD1	.	CASSTTQGLGYTF	TGTGCCAGCAGTACGACACAGGGGCTAGGCTACACCTTC
TRBV29-1	TRBJ1-3	12	.	.	CICRGTGNTIYF	TGCATATGCCGGGGAACAGGAAACACCATATATTTT
TRBV9	TRBJ1-1	12	.	few	CASSVSGQSAFF	TGTGCCAGCAGCGTATCCGGACAATCGGCTTTCTTT
TRBV18	TRBJ2-2	15	.	.	CASSSGPGNTGELFF	TGTGCCAGCTCGAGCGGCCCAGGGAACACCGGGGAGCTGTTTTTT
TRBV5-5	TRBJ1-2	13	TRBD1	.	CASSKDRVDGYTF	TGTGCCAGCAGCAAGGACAGGGTGGATGGCTACACCTTC
TRBV6-5	TRBJ1-4	15	.	.	CASVSRRGLTEKLFF	TGTGCCAGCGTTTCCAGGAGGGGCTTAACTGAAAAACTGTTTTTT
TRBV3-1/TRBV3-2	TRBJ2-1	19	TRBD2	.	CASSQDSAGGPGGYNEQFF	TGTGCCAGCAGCCAAGATTCAGCGGGAGGACCTGGTGGATACAATGAGCAGTTCTTC
TRBV30	TRBJ1-2	14	TRBD1	.	CAWSVRTGGHGYTF	TGTGCCTGGAGTGTACGGACAGGGGGGCATGGCTACACCTTC
TRBV12-3/TRBV12-4	TRBJ1-1	12	.	.	CASSIGPVEAFF	TGTGCCAGCAGTATAGGTCCCGTTGAAGCTTTCTTT
TRBV9	TRBJ2-1	17	TRBD2	.	CASSVAIAGGLSDEQFF	TGTGCCAGCAGCGTAGCTATCGCGGGGGGGCTCAGTGATGAGCAGTTCTTC
TRBV10-3	TRBJ1-1	13	.	.	CAVRWGMNTEAFF	TGTGCCGTCCGATGGGGCATGAACACTGAAGCTTTCTTT
TRBV2	TRBJ1-2	15	.	.	CASSERASPGYGYTF	TGTGCCAGCAGTGAACGGGCAAGCCCAGGGTATGGCTACACCTTC
TRBV29-1	TRBJ2-1	14	TRBD1	many	CSFPLGTGVNEQFF	TGCAGCTTTCCCCTCGGGACAGGGGTAAATGAGCAGTTCTTC
TRBV4-2	TRBJ1-4	17	TRBD1	few	CASSQDRTGGFNEKLFF	TGTGCCAGCAGCCAAGATAGGACAGGGGGCTTCAATGAAAAACTGTTTTTT
TRBV21-1	TRBJ2-5	15	.	.	CASSKKTGLEETQYF	TGTGCCAGCAGCAAAAAGACAGGTTTGGAGGAGACCCAGTACTTC
TRBV2	TRBJ1-1	14	TRBD1	.	CASKTGGVYTEAFF	TGTGCCAGCAAGACAGGGGGAGTGTACACTGAAGCTTTCTTT
TRBV6-5	TRBJ2-3	14	TRBD2	.	CASSRGREGYTQYF	TGTGCCAGCAGTAGGGGCAGGGAGGGTTATACGCAGTATTTT
TRBV15	TRBJ2-5	17	TRBD1	few	CATSSPDRGQIVETQYF	TGTGCCACCAGCTCGCCTGACCGGGGACAGATCGTAGAGACCCAGTACTTC
TRBV7-3	TRBJ1-4	14	TRBD1	many	CASSATGGGEKLFF	TGTGCCAGCAGCGCGACAGGGGGAGGGGAAAAACTGTTTTTT
TRBV9	TRBJ2-2	14	.	.	CATSGNGDTGELFF	TGTGCCACCAGTGGGAACGGGGACACCGGGGAGCTGTTTTTT
TRBV7-2	TRBJ2-7	15	TRBD2	.	CASSLASGSGYEQYF	TGTGCCAGCAGCTTAGCTAGCGGGAGTGGCTACGAGCAGTACTTC
TRBV6-5	TRBJ2-2	15	.	.	CASHGRDFGTGELFF	TGTGCCTCTCACGGACGGGACTTTGGCACCGGGGAGCTGTTTTTT